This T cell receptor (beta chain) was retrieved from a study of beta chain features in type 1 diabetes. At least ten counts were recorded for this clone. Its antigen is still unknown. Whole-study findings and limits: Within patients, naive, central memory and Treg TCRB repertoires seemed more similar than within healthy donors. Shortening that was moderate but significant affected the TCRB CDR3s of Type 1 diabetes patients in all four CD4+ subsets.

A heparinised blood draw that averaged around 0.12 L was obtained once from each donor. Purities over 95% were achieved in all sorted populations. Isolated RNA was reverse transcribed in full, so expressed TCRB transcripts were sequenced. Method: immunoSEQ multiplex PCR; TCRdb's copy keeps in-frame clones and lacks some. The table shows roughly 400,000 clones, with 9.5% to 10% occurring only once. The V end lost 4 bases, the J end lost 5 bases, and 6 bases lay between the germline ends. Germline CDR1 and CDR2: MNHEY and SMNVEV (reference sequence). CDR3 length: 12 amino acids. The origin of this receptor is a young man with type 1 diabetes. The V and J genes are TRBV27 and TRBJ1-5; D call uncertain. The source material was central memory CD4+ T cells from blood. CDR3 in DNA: TGTGCCAGCAGTTATATCGATCAGCCCCAGCATTTT. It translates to CASSYIDQPQHF.